This TCR beta chain was captured in a study of post-analysis software for immune sequencing data. The V end was cut by 5 bases, the J end by 7 bases, with 18 bases between. The CDR3 length is 16 residues. Germline V CDR1 and CDR2: SEHNR, FQNEAQ (reference sequence). General study results and limits: Five TRBV segments, including TRBV5-6, TRBV5-1 and TRBV20-1, were more frequent in patients than controls.

This clonotype appeared a few times. What it recognizes is unknown. Unique molecular identifiers were present in the TCR beta cDNA libraries. TCRdb reanalysed the PCR reads using MiXCR and keeps one entry per CDR3 protein. The sample consists of 700,000 to 800,000 distinct CDR3 sequences, approximately 30% of them appearing once. This TCR derives from a girl aged 5 to 17 with multiple sclerosis. The chain couples TRBV7-9 to TRBJ2-6; weak D call: TRBD1 (6 bases). The sequenced sample was blood. CDR3 DNA sequence: TGTGCCAGCAGCCCGCGGACAGCACGAAATGCCAACGTCCTGACTTTC. Translating it yields CASSPRTARNANVLTF.